This T cell receptor (beta chain) emerged from a study of shared clonotypes between healthy human individuals. Study-wide results and limits: Four donors had roughly 5% of their naive CD4 clonotypes in common.

As for this clone: Its antigen is undetermined.

Looked up from germline, CDR1 is MGHRA and CDR2 is YSYEKL. The CDR3 sequence is 15 residues long. Trimming shortened V by 0 bases and J by 4 bases, and 12 bases separated the two germline ends. The assay was immunoSEQ multiplex PCR, and TCRdb's table has in-frame clones only and misses some. The profile shows 2 million to 2.5 million clones, more than 85% of them singletons. The source material was naive CD4+ T cells from PBMCs. Noted subset: CD45RA+ positively selected. This rearrangement joins TRBV4-1 to TRBJ1-2, with unresolved D. The origin of this receptor is a man in his late teens or twenties in good health. Some clones in this sample may be carry-over from other donors' samples. CDR3 nucleotides: TGCGCCAGCAGCCAAGAAATCATCCCGGGCTATGGCTACACCTTC. Translated, it gives CASSQEIIPGYGYTF.